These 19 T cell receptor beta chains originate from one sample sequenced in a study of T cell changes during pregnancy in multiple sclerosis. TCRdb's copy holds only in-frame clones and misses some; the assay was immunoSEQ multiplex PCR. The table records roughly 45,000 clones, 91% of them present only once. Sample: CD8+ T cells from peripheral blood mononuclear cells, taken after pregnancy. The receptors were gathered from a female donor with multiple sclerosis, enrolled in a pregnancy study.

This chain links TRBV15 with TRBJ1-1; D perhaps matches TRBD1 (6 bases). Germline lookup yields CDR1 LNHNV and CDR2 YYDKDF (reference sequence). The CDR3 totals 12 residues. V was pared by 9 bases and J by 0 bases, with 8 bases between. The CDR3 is CATGGVNTEAFF. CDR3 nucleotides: TGTGCCACAGGGGGGGTGAACACTGAAGCTTTCTTT.

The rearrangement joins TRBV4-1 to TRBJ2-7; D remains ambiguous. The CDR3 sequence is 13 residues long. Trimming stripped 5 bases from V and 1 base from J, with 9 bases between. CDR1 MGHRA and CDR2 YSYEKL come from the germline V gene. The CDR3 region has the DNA TGCGCCAGCAGCTACGGAGAGTCCTACGAGCAGTACTTC. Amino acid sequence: CASSYGESYEQYF.

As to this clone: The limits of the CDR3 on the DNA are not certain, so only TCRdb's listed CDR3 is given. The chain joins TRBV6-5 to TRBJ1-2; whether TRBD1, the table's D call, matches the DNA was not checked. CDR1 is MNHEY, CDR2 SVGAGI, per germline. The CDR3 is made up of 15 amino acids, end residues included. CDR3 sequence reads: CASSWGQGAGYGLTF.

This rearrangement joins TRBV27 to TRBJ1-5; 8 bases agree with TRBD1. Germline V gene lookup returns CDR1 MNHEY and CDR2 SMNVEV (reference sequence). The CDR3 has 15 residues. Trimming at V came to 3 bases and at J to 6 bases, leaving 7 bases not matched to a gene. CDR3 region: CASSFSGGAGQPQHF. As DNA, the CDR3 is TGTGCCAGCAGTTTCTCAGGGGGCGCGGGTCAGCCCCAGCATTTT.

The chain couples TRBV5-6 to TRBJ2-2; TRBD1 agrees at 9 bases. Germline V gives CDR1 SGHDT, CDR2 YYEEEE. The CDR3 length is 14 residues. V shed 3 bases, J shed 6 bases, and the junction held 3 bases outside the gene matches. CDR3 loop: CASSWTGEAGELFF. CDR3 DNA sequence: TGTGCCAGCAGCTGGACAGGGGAGGCCGGGGAGCTGTTTTTT. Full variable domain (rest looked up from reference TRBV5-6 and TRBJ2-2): DAGVTQSPTHLIKTRGQQVTLRCSPKSGHDTVSWYQQALGQGPQFIFQYYEEEERQRGNFPDRFSGHQFPNYSSELNVNALLLGDSALYLCASSWTGEAGELFFGEGSRLTVL.

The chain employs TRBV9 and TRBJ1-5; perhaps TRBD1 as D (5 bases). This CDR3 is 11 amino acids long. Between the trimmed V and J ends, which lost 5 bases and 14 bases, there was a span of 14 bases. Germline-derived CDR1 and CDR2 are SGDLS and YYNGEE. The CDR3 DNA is TGTGCCAGCAGGGGGGGTGGGGGTAAGCATTTT. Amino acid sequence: CASRGGGGKHF. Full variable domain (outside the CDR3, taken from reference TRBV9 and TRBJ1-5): DSGVTQTPKHLITATGQRVTLRCSPRSGDLSVYWYQQSLDQGLQFLIQYYNGEERAKGNILERFSAQQFPDLHSELNLSSLELGDSALYFCASRGGGGKHFGDGTRLSIL.

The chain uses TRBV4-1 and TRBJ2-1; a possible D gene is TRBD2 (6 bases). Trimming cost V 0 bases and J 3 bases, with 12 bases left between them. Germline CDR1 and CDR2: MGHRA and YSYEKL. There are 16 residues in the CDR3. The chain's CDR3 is CASSQEPGAYYNEQFF. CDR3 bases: TGCGCCAGCAGCCAAGAACCGGGAGCTTACTACAATGAGCAGTTCTTC.

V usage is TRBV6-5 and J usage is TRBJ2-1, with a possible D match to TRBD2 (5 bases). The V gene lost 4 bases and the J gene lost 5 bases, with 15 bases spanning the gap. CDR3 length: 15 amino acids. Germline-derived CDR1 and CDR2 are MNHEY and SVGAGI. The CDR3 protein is CASSSSGSGDNEQFF. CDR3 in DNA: TGTGCCAGCAGTTCCTCAGGCAGCGGTGACAATGAGCAGTTCTTC.

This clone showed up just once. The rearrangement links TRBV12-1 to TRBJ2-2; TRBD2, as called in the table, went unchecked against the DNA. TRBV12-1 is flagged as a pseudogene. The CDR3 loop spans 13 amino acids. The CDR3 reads CASSPGYTGELFF. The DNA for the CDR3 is TGTGCCAGCAGCCCGGGGTATACCGGGGAGCTGTTTTTT.

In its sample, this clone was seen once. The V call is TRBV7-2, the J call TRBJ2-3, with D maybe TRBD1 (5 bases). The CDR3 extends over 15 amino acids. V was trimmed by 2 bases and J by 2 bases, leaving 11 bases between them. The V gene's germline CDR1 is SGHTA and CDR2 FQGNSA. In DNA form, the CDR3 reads TGTGCCAGCAGCTTACCCTCAGGGCTCACAGATACGCAGTATTTT. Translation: CASSLPSGLTDTQYF.

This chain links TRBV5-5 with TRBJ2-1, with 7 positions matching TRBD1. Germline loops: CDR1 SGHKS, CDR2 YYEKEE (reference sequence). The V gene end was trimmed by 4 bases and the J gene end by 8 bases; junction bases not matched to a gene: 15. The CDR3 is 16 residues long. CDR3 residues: CASSIRLRGPPHEQFF. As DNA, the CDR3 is TGTGCCAGCAGCATCAGGTTAAGGGGGCCTCCCCATGAGCAGTTCTTC.

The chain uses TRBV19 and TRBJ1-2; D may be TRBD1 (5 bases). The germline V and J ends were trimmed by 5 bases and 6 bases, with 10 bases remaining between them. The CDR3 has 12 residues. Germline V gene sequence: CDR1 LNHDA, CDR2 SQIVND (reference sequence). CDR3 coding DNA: TGTGCCAGTAGTCAGGGAGGCGATGGCTACACCTTC. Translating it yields CASSQGGDGYTF. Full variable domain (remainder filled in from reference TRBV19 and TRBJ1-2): DGGITQSPKYLFRKEGQNVTLSCEQNLNHDAMYWYRQDPGQGLRLIYYSQIVNDFQKGDIAEGYSVSREKKESFPLTVTSAQKNPTAFYLCASSQGGDGYTFGSGTRLTVV.

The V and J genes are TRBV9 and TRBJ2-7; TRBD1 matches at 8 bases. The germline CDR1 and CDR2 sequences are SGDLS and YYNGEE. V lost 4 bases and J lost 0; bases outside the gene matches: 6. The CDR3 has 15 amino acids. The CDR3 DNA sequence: TGTGCCAGCAGCCCCTCGGGACAGGCCTCCTACGAGCAGTACTTC. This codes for CASSPSGQASYEQYF.

CDR3 amino acids: CASSIVGSEQFF. The CDR3 region has the DNA TGTGCCAGTAGTATCGTGGGGAGTGAGCAGTTCTTC. This chain joins TRBV19 and TRBJ2-1; D might be TRBD2 (5 bases). The CDR3 length is 12 residues. Germline loops: CDR1 LNHDA, CDR2 SQIVND (reference sequence). Trimming stripped 3 bases from V and 9 bases from J, with 9 bases between.

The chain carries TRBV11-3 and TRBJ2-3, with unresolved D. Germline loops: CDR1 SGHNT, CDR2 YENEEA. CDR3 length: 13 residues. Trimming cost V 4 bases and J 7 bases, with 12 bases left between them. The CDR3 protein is CASSSRVENTQYF. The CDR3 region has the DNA TGTGCCAGCAGCTCTCGGGTAGAGAATACGCAGTATTTT.

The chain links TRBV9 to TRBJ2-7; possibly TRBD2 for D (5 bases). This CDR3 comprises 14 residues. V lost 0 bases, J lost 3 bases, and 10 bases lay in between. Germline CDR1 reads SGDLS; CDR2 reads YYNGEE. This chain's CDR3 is CASSVAGRGYEQYF. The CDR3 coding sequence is TGTGCCAGCAGCGTAGCTGGGAGAGGCTACGAGCAGTACTTC.

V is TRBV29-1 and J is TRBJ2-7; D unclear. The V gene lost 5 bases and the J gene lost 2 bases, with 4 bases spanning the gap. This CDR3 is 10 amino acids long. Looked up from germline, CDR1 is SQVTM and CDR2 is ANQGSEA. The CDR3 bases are TGCAGCGTTCTAACCTACGAGCAGTACTTC. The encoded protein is CSVLTYEQYF.

The DNA of the CDR3 is TGTGCCAGCAGCTTAGACGGGGGAGAGACCCAGTACTTC. Residues: CASSLDGGETQYF. This chain links TRBV11-2 with TRBJ2-5, with D possibly TRBD2 on 6 matching bases. The CDR3 totals 13 residues. The germline V and J ends were trimmed by 0 bases and 4 bases, with 6 bases remaining between them. Germline CDR1 and CDR2: SGHAT and FQNNGV.

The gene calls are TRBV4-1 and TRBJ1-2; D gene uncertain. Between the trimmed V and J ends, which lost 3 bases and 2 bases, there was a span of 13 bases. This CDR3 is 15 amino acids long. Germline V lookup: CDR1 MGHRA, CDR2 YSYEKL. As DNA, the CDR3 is TGCGCCAGCAGCCACGATACGGAGGGAAACTATGGCTACACCTTC. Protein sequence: CASSHDTEGNYGYTF.